The clone carrying this TCR beta chain was seen a handful of times. Its antigen is not known. Constant-region reverse primers amplified full-length variable regions, followed by semi-nested Nested Universal Primer A PCR. TCRdb recomputed calls from the 5' RACE reads with MiXCR, one row per CDR3 protein. The repertoire includes thousands of distinct CDR3 sequences, less than 65% of them detected once, and 6.2% sits in the top ten. General study findings and limits: In terms of TCR gene usage, tumor memory CD4+ T cells clustered together with blood and lymph node memory CD4+ cells, as well as with lymph node naive CD4+ cells.

Input material: tumor-infiltrating memory CD4+ T cells sorted from the breast tumor. Subset: memory CD4+ T cells, CD4+CD45RO+CD25-. The sequence came from a female donor with breast cancer.

Here the CDR3 reads CSARRPGQRRPYISNQPQHF. Written as DNA, the CDR3 is TGCAGTGCTAGGAGACCGGGACAGAGGAGACCTTATATTAGCAATCAGCCCCAGCATTTT. V is TRBV20-1 and J is TRBJ1-5; TRBD1 matches at 7 bases. The CDR3 runs to 20 residues. Per the germline V gene, CDR1 is DFQATT and CDR2 is SNEGSKA (reference sequence). Trimming at V came to 3 bases and at J to 0 bases, leaving 20 bases not matched to a gene.